This T cell receptor (beta chain) originates from a study of blood T cell repertoires in COVID-19. Germline-derived CDR1 and CDR2 are SNHLY and FYNNEI. Trimming stripped 4 bases from V and 2 bases from J, with 11 bases between. CDR3 length: 14 amino acids. Libraries were prepared by immunoSEQ multiplex PCR; TCRdb keeps only in-frame clonotypes and omits some of them. The sample holds 150,000 to 250,000 clones, approximately 85% seen once. This clone was seen only once. This TCR derives from a man in his forties who had recovered from COVID-19. The chain employs TRBV2 and TRBJ1-2, with D perhaps TRBD1 (6 bases). Sample: PBMCs or T cells enriched from blood (not recorded which). The DNA of the CDR3 is TGTGCCAGCAGTGTGTTGGGGGCAAACTATGGCTACACCTTC. It is translated as CASSVLGANYGYTF.